This record covers a single T cell receptor beta chain. Clones were read by immunoSEQ multiplex PCR, and TCRdb kept only the in-frame ones, dropping some. The repertoire holds fewer than 50,000 clones, with around 80% as singletons. This record belongs to a study of OX40 agonist ivuxolimab in advanced cancers. Germline V gene data show CDR1 as SGHTA and CDR2 as FQGTGA. Germline trimming cut 3 bases from V and 7 bases from J; bases unmatched to any gene: 14. CDR3 length: 17 residues. This TCR was sampled from an adult with an advanced solid tumor such as melanoma, head and neck, liver or kidney cancer. The chain carries TRBV7-3 and TRBJ2-1; TRBD2 matches at 8 bases. This material consisted of CD4+ or CD8+ T cells sorted from blood, taken in a trial of the OX40 agonist ivuxolimab. CDR3 sequence: CASSLGGGRAPFNEQFF. CDR3 DNA: TGTGCCAGCAGCTTGGGCGGGGGGCGCGCACCGTTTAATGAGCAGTTCTTC. The full variable domain, its missing parts supplied by reference TRBV7-3 and TRBJ2-1, is GAGVSQTPSNKVTEKGKYVELRCDPISGHTALYWYRQSLGQGPEFLIYFQGTGAADDSGLPNDRFFAVRPEGSVSTLKIQRTERGDSAVYLCASSLGGGRAPFNEQFFGPGTRLTVL.